A selection of T cell receptor beta chains follows, all from one sample in a study of T cells after yellow fever vaccination. TCRdb processed the 5' RACE reads anew with MiXCR; each CDR3 protein has one entry. Of some 320,000 distinct CDR3 sequences in the sample, roughly 10% were seen once. Here the sequenced sample was CD4+ T cells sorted from PBMCs, taken 45 days after the yellow fever booster vaccination. Receptors were obtained from a man younger than 35 who received the YFV17D yellow fever vaccine. Each CDR3 is given with its conserved first and last residue. D genes are given only for firm matches. Not every row has a clone size; where given, it reads once, few, many or a size class.

D	V	J	length	size	DNA	CDR3
NA	TRBV15	TRBJ2-4	16	few	TGTGCCACCAGCAGAGGGGACACAGTAGCCAAAAACATTCAGTACTTC	CATSRGDTVAKNIQYF
TRBD1	TRBV7-9	TRBJ1-2	13	NA	TGTGCCAGCAGCTTAGTGACAGGGTATGGCTACACCTTC	CASSLVTGYGYTF
NA	TRBV5-8	TRBJ1-5	15	few	TGTGCCAGCAGCCCCCGTCAGGGTCTCGGTCAGCCCCAGCATTTT	CASSPRQGLGQPQHF
NA	TRBV7-3	TRBJ2-1	15	many	TGTGCCAGCAGCTTGGGGGCGGGGTCCTACAATGAGCAGTTCTTC	CASSLGAGSYNEQFF
TRBD1	TRBV10-3	TRBJ2-5	13	few	TGTGCCACCCGGACAGGGGGCGATGAGACCCAGTACTTC	CATRTGGDETQYF
NA	TRBV29-1	TRBJ1-2	12	NA	TGCAGCGCTCGCGGGCCTGACTATGGCTACACCTTC	CSARGPDYGYTF
NA	TRBV9	TRBJ1-5	15	NA	TGTGCCAGCAGCGCACAGGGTAGGAGCAATCAGCCCCAGCATTTT	CASSAQGRSNQPQHF
NA	TRBV19	TRBJ2-5	13	NA	TGTGCCAGTAGTATGCACCACCTAGAGACCCAGTACTTC	CASSMHHLETQYF
NA	TRBV7-2	TRBJ1-1	14	NA	TGTGCCAGCAGCTTCGTACAGGGAAACACTGAAGCTTTCTTT	CASSFVQGNTEAFF
NA	TRBV5-1	TRBJ1-5	14	few	TGCGCCAGCACCCCACGAGATAGCAATCAGCCCCAGCATTTT	CASTPRDSNQPQHF
NA	TRBV2	TRBJ1-6	12	few	TGTGCCAGCAGCACAGGGAATTCACCCCTCCACTTT	CASSTGNSPLHF
TRBD1	TRBV5-1	TRBJ1-2	14	few	TGCGCCAGCAGCTCCGGGACAGGGGGCTATGGCTACACCTTC	CASSSGTGGYGYTF
NA	TRBV6-2/TRBV6-3	TRBJ2-5	13	few	TGTGCCAGCAGGGGATTTGGCGCTGGGACCCAGTACTTC	CASRGFGAGTQYF
TRBD2	TRBV14	TRBJ2-1	14	NA	TGTGCCAGCAGCCGACTAGCGGGGGGTCATGAGCAGTTCTTC	CASSRLAGGHEQFF
NA	TRBV5-1	TRBJ1-1	13	NA	TGCGCCAGCAGCTTTGTTCCATGGACTGAAGCTTTCTTT	CASSFVPWTEAFF
NA	TRBV20-1	TRBJ2-5	14	few	TGCAGTGCTAGAGATCCAAGCGGGCGGGAGACCCAGTACTTC	CSARDPSGRETQYF
NA	TRBV6-2/TRBV6-3	TRBJ2-1	13	NA	TGTGCCAGCAGTTATGACAGCTACAATGAGCAGTTCTTC	CASSYDSYNEQFF
TRBD2	TRBV12-3/TRBV12-4	TRBJ2-1	16	many	TGTGCCAGCAGTTTCCGACTAGCGGGGGCCCTAGGGGAGCAGTTCTTC	CASSFRLAGALGEQFF
NA	TRBV6-5	TRBJ1-2	14	NA	TGTGCCAGCAGTTACTCGAAGGCCCACTATGGCTACACCTTC	CASSYSKAHYGYTF
NA	TRBV7-6	TRBJ2-1	16	few	TGTGCCAGCAGCTTAGGCAGGGGAGTCATCTTGGGTGAGCAGTTCTTC	CASSLGRGVILGEQFF
NA	TRBV9	TRBJ2-6	15	few	TGTGCCAGCAGCGTAGGCCCCTCTGGGGCCAACGTCCTGACTTTC	CASSVGPSGANVLTF
NA	TRBV3-1	TRBJ1-1	13	many	TGTGCCAGCAGCCAGGCTTCGAACACTGAAGCTTTCTTT	CASSQASNTEAFF
TRBD1	TRBV18	TRBJ2-7	14	NA	TGTGCCAGCTCACCATCGACAGGGTGGTACGAGCAGTACTTC	CASSPSTGWYEQYF
TRBD2	TRBV7-2	TRBJ2-4	14	NA	TGTGCCAGCACCCTGGTGGGGCGGGGGAACATTCAGTACTTC	CASTLVGRGNIQYF
TRBD1	TRBV7-2	TRBJ2-3	14	NA	TGTGCCAGCTCCAGGGGGCCTTTAACAGATACGCAGTATTTT	CASSRGPLTDTQYF
TRBD2	TRBV19	TRBJ2-2	16	few	TGTGCCAATGGGACTATTCGTAAAGGGAACACCGGGGAGCTGTTTTTT	CANGTIRKGNTGELFF
NA	TRBV2	TRBJ2-3	12	NA	TGTGCCAGCAGTTCAACGGAGGCCCCGCAGTATTTT	CASSSTEAPQYF
NA	TRBV9	TRBJ1-1	16	NA	TGTGCCAGCAGCGTAGTCCAACGGGCTCTGAACACTGAAGCTTTCTTT	CASSVVQRALNTEAFF
NA	TRBV7-2	TRBJ2-2	16	NA	TGTGCCAGCACCCTAGGAGTAAGCGGGAACACCGGGGAGCTGTTTTTT	CASTLGVSGNTGELFF
TRBD2	TRBV7-2	TRBJ2-1	14	NA	TGTGCCAGCAACCCGGGACTAGCCCCTGTTGAGCAGTTCTTC	CASNPGLAPVEQFF
TRBD1	TRBV6-6	TRBJ1-1	15	few	TGTGCCAGCAAGTCCTCGACAGGGAGGAACACTGAAGCTTTCTTT	CASKSSTGRNTEAFF
NA	TRBV15	TRBJ1-1	11	NA	TGTGCCACCAACGGGGACACTGAAGCTTTCTTT	CATNGDTEAFF